The source of this T cell receptor (beta chain) is a study of post-analysis software for immune sequencing data (dated by TCRdb to between 2014 and 2016). Regarding the complete study: Disease courses on record covered relapsing-remitting, secondary progressive and progressive-relapsing multiple sclerosis, though some patients had no subtype annotation. The patient repertoires were set against 10 to 11 previously published healthy control repertoires from donors whose ages ranged from roughly 6 to 27 years. A subset of samples was prepared in parallel using single-end sample barcoding, then pooled and co-amplified after Illumina adapter ligation.

The library was prepared using PCR. The instrument given in TCRdb is Illumina HiSeq 2500. To reduce PCR and sequencing biases, unique molecular identifiers were built into the TCR beta cDNA libraries. Every 1 to 10 million input T cells yielded roughly 500,000 cDNA molecules, meaning each molecule approximated one T cell. The patient libraries were prepared and sequenced with the same protocol used for the earlier healthy control dataset. Within a given batch, samples were prepared together, multiplexed and sequenced on the same HiSeq lane. As for the authors' bioinformatics: MIGEC was used to process the raw barcoded reads, and molecular identifier groups with only a single read were discarded before consensus assembly and CDR3 extraction. Clonotype tables were post-analysed with VDJtools, normalizing diversity by down-sampling all datasets to the smallest sample size. To correct batch-related cross-sample contamination, repertoire overlap clustering matched CDR3 amino acid sequences but not nucleotide sequences. The public reads were reanalyzed by TCRdb: fastp trimming at Q25, MiXCR alignment, in-frame beta chains only. Each record represents a unique CDR3 protein, reported with the most common genes and DNA among its rows. These V and J calls originate from TCRdb's pipeline instead of the authors' own analysis. In this sample the table shows roughly 800,000 distinct CDR3 sequences, under 60% of which occur a single time. Of the sample, just under 5% is held by the ten largest clones.

Including cysteine and phenylalanine, the CDR3 has 13 amino acids. Only CDR3 DNA remains: 39 bases, in frame from the first base. V is trimmed back by 6 bases and J by 7 bases, and the junction contains 7 bases that no gene match accounts for. The germline V gene encodes CDR1 SGHAT and CDR2 FQNNGV. The paper as a whole reports these results and caveats: Significantly higher frequencies in patients than in controls were found for about 5 TRBV segments, including TRBV5-6, TRBV5-1 and TRBV20-1. The control group was slightly older than the multiple sclerosis patient group. Direct clustering with F measure showed strong co-clustering of samples prepared in the same batch, prompting a batch-effect correction. Multiple sclerosis patients had significantly lower normalized Chao1 diversity than controls, a result that suggests substantial peripheral T-cell clonal expansion.

This clonotype appeared a few times. Its antigen target is currently unknown. Nothing much larger sits one base from this clone, and base qualities are not available. To demonstrate the VDJtools post-analysis software, the study profiled TCR beta repertoires from the peripheral blood of 10 to 15 young patients with multiple sclerosis. The multiple sclerosis patients were children and adolescents ranging in age from 6 to 15 years. Sequencing was performed on blood. The TCR sequence derives from a girl aged 10-17 years with multiple sclerosis. In this chain, TRBV11-2 is recombined with TRBJ2-7; TRBD1 aligns with 9 central bases. DNA sequence: TGTGCCAGCAGAAACAGCGGGACAGGGGAGCAGTACTTC. The translation is CASRNSGTGEQYF.